Listed below are T cell receptor beta chains from one sample, sequenced in a study of T cells in Graves' hyperthyroidism and ophthalmopathy. TCRdb used MiXCR to reprocess the multiplex PCR reads, holding one entry per CDR3 protein. In the table there are under 750,000 distinct CDR3 sequences, around 20% of which are singletons. Specimen: blood. The receptor source for this set is a woman in her forties or fifties with Graves' hyperthyroidism that later progressed to Graves' ophthalmopathy. Both conserved end residues are part of each CDR3. The D gene is left open where the match is weak. Only some rows state a clone size, as once, few, many or a class for expanded clones.

D gene: NA; V gene: TRBV19; J gene: TRBJ2-3; clone size: NA; CDR3 DNA: TGTGCCACCAGGGCAGGGAACACAGATACGCAGTATTTT; CDR3 protein: CATRAGNTDTQYF
D gene: NA; V gene: TRBV5-1; J gene: TRBJ1-3; clone size: few; CDR3 DNA: TGCGCCAGCAGCCGACCCGGGGGGGCGGCTGGAAACACCATATATTTT; CDR3 protein: CASSRPGGAAGNTIYF
D gene: NA; V gene: TRBV20-1; J gene: TRBJ2-7; clone size: many; CDR3 DNA: TGCAGTGCTAGTCCCCGGGACACTGACTACGAGCAGTACTTC; CDR3 protein: CSASPRDTDYEQYF
D gene: TRBD1; V gene: TRBV29-1; J gene: TRBJ1-1; clone size: few; CDR3 DNA: TGCAGCGTTATCCGGGACAGGGTGGATGCTTTCTTT; CDR3 protein: CSVIRDRVDAFF
D gene: NA; V gene: TRBV13; J gene: TRBJ1-4; clone size: many; CDR3 DNA: TGTGCCAGCAGCCAACAGGGTACTAATGAAAAACTGTTTTTT; CDR3 protein: CASSQQGTNEKLFF
D gene: TRBD1; V gene: TRBV4-2; J gene: TRBJ1-6; clone size: NA; CDR3 DNA: TGTGCCAGCAGCCAAGCAAAACAGGGGACGAACTATAATTCACCCCTCCACTTT; CDR3 protein: CASSQAKQGTNYNSPLHF
D gene: NA; V gene: TRBV10-3; J gene: TRBJ1-1; clone size: few; CDR3 DNA: TGTGCCATTATGGGTGGCACGAACACTGAAGCTTTCTTT; CDR3 protein: CAIMGGTNTEAFF
D gene: NA; V gene: TRBV20-1; J gene: TRBJ1-2; clone size: many; CDR3 DNA: TGCAGTGCTAAGCGCCCGGCGGGATATGGCTACACCTTC; CDR3 protein: CSAKRPAGYGYTF
D gene: NA; V gene: TRBV29-1; J gene: TRBJ2-7; clone size: NA; CDR3 DNA: TGCAGCGTCCGTATTAGGGGGGATGTCTACGAGCAGTACTTC; CDR3 protein: CSVRIRGDVYEQYF
D gene: TRBD1; V gene: TRBV9; J gene: TRBJ1-1; clone size: few; CDR3 DNA: TGTGCCAGCAGCGTAGGGGACAGGGATGCTGAAGCTTTCTTT; CDR3 protein: CASSVGDRDAEAFF
D gene: TRBD1; V gene: TRBV7-6; J gene: TRBJ1-1; clone size: NA; CDR3 DNA: TGTGCCAGCAGGCGGACAGGGAGAATTGAAGCTTTCTTT; CDR3 protein: CASRRTGRIEAFF
D gene: NA; V gene: TRBV6-1; J gene: TRBJ1-4; clone size: NA; CDR3 DNA: TGTACCAGCAGTCAGCCCGGAGGGCATGAAAAACTGTTTTTT; CDR3 protein: CTSSQPGGHEKLFF
D gene: NA; V gene: TRBV20-1; J gene: TRBJ1-5; clone size: many; CDR3 DNA: TGCAGTGCCCGGGGGGGATTCGATCAGCCCCAGCATTTT; CDR3 protein: CSARGGFDQPQHF
D gene: NA; V gene: TRBV7-9; J gene: TRBJ2-1; clone size: many; CDR3 DNA: TGTGCCAGCAGCCTCATTAGCTCCTACAATGAGCAGTTCTTC; CDR3 protein: CASSLISSYNEQFF
D gene: TRBD2; V gene: TRBV7-9; J gene: TRBJ2-3; clone size: few; CDR3 DNA: TGTGCCAGCAGCTTAAGAGGAGTAGCGGGGGGTACGCAGTATTTT; CDR3 protein: CASSLRGVAGGTQYF
D gene: NA; V gene: TRBV3-1; J gene: TRBJ1-6; clone size: NA; CDR3 DNA: TGTGCCAGCAGCCCCGGACAGAGTTCACCCCTCCACTTT; CDR3 protein: CASSPGQSSPLHF
D gene: NA; V gene: TRBV7-2; J gene: TRBJ1-2; clone size: NA; CDR3 DNA: TGTGTCAGCAGCGACGACGGGGGATATGGCTATGGCTACACCTTC; CDR3 protein: CVSSDDGGYGYGYTF
D gene: NA; V gene: TRBV7-9; J gene: TRBJ1-1; clone size: many; CDR3 DNA: TGTGCCAGCAGCCCACCAGGGACACTTAAAAACACTGAAGCTTTCTTT; CDR3 protein: CASSPPGTLKNTEAFF
D gene: TRBD2; V gene: TRBV7-6; J gene: TRBJ2-2; clone size: NA; CDR3 DNA: TGTGCCAGCAGCTCTAGCGGGGGGTATACCGGGGAGCTGTTTTTT; CDR3 protein: CASSSSGGYTGELFF
D gene: TRBD1; V gene: TRBV12-3/TRBV12-4; J gene: TRBJ1-1; clone size: many; CDR3 DNA: TGTGCCAGCAGTTTGTTGGGACAGGGGGATGACACTGAAGCTTTCTTT; CDR3 protein: CASSLLGQGDDTEAFF
D gene: TRBD2; V gene: TRBV4-2; J gene: TRBJ2-5; clone size: few; CDR3 DNA: TGTGCCAGCAGTAACAGACTAGCGGGGGACCCGTACCAAGAGACCCAGTACTTC; CDR3 protein: CASSNRLAGDPYQETQYF
D gene: NA; V gene: TRBV27; J gene: TRBJ2-5; clone size: NA; CDR3 DNA: TGTGCCAGCAGGCCGACGGGCAGAGAGACCCAGTACTTC; CDR3 protein: CASRPTGRETQYF
D gene: TRBD2; V gene: TRBV19; J gene: TRBJ2-3; clone size: NA; CDR3 DNA: TGTGCCAGTAGTGTACAGCCGGCGGGGGTAACCGATACGCAGTATTTT; CDR3 protein: CASSVQPAGVTDTQYF
D gene: NA; V gene: TRBV24-1; J gene: TRBJ2-2; clone size: many; CDR3 DNA: TGTGCCACCAGTGAGGACAGCTTCGCCGGGGAGCTGTTTTTT; CDR3 protein: CATSEDSFAGELFF
D gene: TRBD1; V gene: TRBV20-1; J gene: TRBJ2-7; clone size: few; CDR3 DNA: TGCAGTGCTAGTCCGCTGACAGGGCGTTCCTACGAGCAGTACTTC; CDR3 protein: CSASPLTGRSYEQYF
D gene: NA; V gene: TRBV27; J gene: TRBJ1-2; clone size: NA; CDR3 DNA: TGTGCCAGCAGTTTATTAGGGCGGCTCGGTTACGGCTACACCTTC; CDR3 protein: CASSLLGRLGYGYTF
D gene: TRBD2; V gene: TRBV20-1; J gene: TRBJ2-1; clone size: many; CDR3 DNA: TGCAGTGCTAGAGATTGGCGGGGGAGCTCCTACAATGAGCAGTTCTTC; CDR3 protein: CSARDWRGSSYNEQFF
D gene: NA; V gene: TRBV6-1; J gene: TRBJ1-6; clone size: few; CDR3 DNA: TGTGCCAGCAAATGGACAGATAATTCACCCCTCCACTTT; CDR3 protein: CASKWTDNSPLHF
D gene: NA; V gene: TRBV18; J gene: TRBJ2-7; clone size: NA; CDR3 DNA: TGTGCCAGCTCACCCCCGGGCCTCAGGGGATCCTACGAGCAGTACTTC; CDR3 protein: CASSPPGLRGSYEQYF
D gene: NA; V gene: TRBV7-9; J gene: TRBJ1-1; clone size: few; CDR3 DNA: TGTGCCAGCAGCTTAGATGGGGGCGTGCCGAGTATTTGGACTGAAGCTTTCTTT; CDR3 protein: CASSLDGGVPSIWTEAFF
D gene: NA; V gene: TRBV2; J gene: TRBJ1-1; clone size: few; CDR3 DNA: TGTGCCAGCAGGAGAGAGGATGAAGCTTTCTTT; CDR3 protein: CASRREDEAFF
D gene: TRBD1; V gene: TRBV7-8; J gene: TRBJ1-2; clone size: many; CDR3 DNA: TGTGCCAGCAGCTCTCGGACAGGGTTAGACTATGGCTACACCTTC; CDR3 protein: CASSSRTGLDYGYTF
D gene: NA; V gene: TRBV5-1; J gene: TRBJ1-1; clone size: few; CDR3 DNA: TGCGCCAGCAGCCCGGTCACAGGGAACACTGAAGCTTTCTTT; CDR3 protein: CASSPVTGNTEAFF
D gene: NA; V gene: TRBV6-6; J gene: TRBJ1-1; clone size: few; CDR3 DNA: TGTGCCAGCAGTTACTCGCTGGGCTTCGAGAACACTGAAGCTTTCTTT; CDR3 protein: CASSYSLGFENTEAFF
D gene: TRBD1; V gene: TRBV19; J gene: TRBJ1-1; clone size: NA; CDR3 DNA: TGTGCCAGCACGGGACAGGGTATGACTGAAGCTTTCTTT; CDR3 protein: CASTGQGMTEAFF
D gene: NA; V gene: TRBV3-1; J gene: TRBJ1-2; clone size: many; CDR3 DNA: TGTGCCAGCAGCCCAGGCGCCTATGGCTACACCTTC; CDR3 protein: CASSPGAYGYTF
D gene: NA; V gene: TRBV20-1; J gene: TRBJ2-3; clone size: few; CDR3 DNA: TGCAGTGTCCCAGGGGACTGGATAACAGATACGCAGTATTTT; CDR3 protein: CSVPGDWITDTQYF
D gene: NA; V gene: TRBV25-1; J gene: TRBJ2-3; clone size: few; CDR3 DNA: TGTGCCAGCAGTGCTCCGGGACTTGGCACAGATACGCAGTATTTT; CDR3 protein: CASSAPGLGTDTQYF
D gene: NA; V gene: TRBV5-1; J gene: TRBJ1-5; clone size: many; CDR3 DNA: TGCGCCAGCAGCTTGGGAACTTCAGGGATGAATCAGCCCCAGCATTTT; CDR3 protein: CASSLGTSGMNQPQHF
D gene: TRBD1; V gene: TRBV7-9; J gene: TRBJ1-5; clone size: many; CDR3 DNA: TGTGCCAGCAGCTACGGGACAGGGAATCAGCCCCAGCATTTT; CDR3 protein: CASSYGTGNQPQHF
D gene: TRBD2; V gene: TRBV27; J gene: TRBJ2-1; clone size: few; CDR3 DNA: TGTGCCAGCACCCAACTAGCGGGAGGGCCGGGGGAGCAGTTCTTC; CDR3 protein: CASTQLAGGPGEQFF
D gene: TRBD1; V gene: TRBV18; J gene: TRBJ1-2; clone size: few; CDR3 DNA: TGTGCCAGCTCACCAGCGGACAGGATCTCCAACTATGGCTACACCTTC; CDR3 protein: CASSPADRISNYGYTF
D gene: NA; V gene: TRBV24-1; J gene: TRBJ2-1; clone size: many; CDR3 DNA: TGTGCCACCAGTGACCCCGGACAGATCAATGAGCAGTTCTTC; CDR3 protein: CATSDPGQINEQFF
D gene: NA; V gene: TRBV7-9; J gene: TRBJ1-2; clone size: NA; CDR3 DNA: TGTGCCAGCAGCTTAGACCTTACCCTCAACTATGATGGCTACACCTTC; CDR3 protein: CASSLDLTLNYDGYTF
D gene: NA; V gene: TRBV3-1; J gene: TRBJ2-7; clone size: many; CDR3 DNA: TGTGCCAGCAGCCAAGTGGTGACTCCCTACGAGCAGTACTTC; CDR3 protein: CASSQVVTPYEQYF
D gene: NA; V gene: TRBV14; J gene: TRBJ2-5; clone size: many; CDR3 DNA: TGTGCCAGCAGCCAAGTTGAACAGGGAATTGGCCAGTACTTC; CDR3 protein: CASSQVEQGIGQYF
D gene: TRBD1; V gene: TRBV9; J gene: TRBJ2-7; clone size: few; CDR3 DNA: TGTGCCAGCAGCGTAACCGGGACAGGGGGAAGCTACGAGCAGTACTTC; CDR3 protein: CASSVTGTGGSYEQYF
D gene: NA; V gene: TRBV9; J gene: TRBJ1-6; clone size: NA; CDR3 DNA: TGTGCCAGCAGCTCACAGGGAAATCCCCTCCACTTT; CDR3 protein: CASSSQGNPLHF
D gene: TRBD1; V gene: TRBV24-1; J gene: TRBJ2-1; clone size: few; CDR3 DNA: TGTGCCACCAGTGATCGACAGGGATACGACAATGAGCAGTTCTTC; CDR3 protein: CATSDRQGYDNEQFF
D gene: NA; V gene: TRBV15; J gene: TRBJ1-6; clone size: NA; CDR3 DNA: TGTGCCACCAGCAGCCTGGGCAGTAATTCACCCCTCCACTTT; CDR3 protein: CATSSLGSNSPLHF
D gene: NA; V gene: TRBV10-3; J gene: TRBJ1-3; clone size: NA; CDR3 DNA: TGTGCCATAAGACAAGTGCTGAGCTCTGGAAACACCATATATTTT; CDR3 protein: CAIRQVLSSGNTIYF
D gene: TRBD2; V gene: TRBV20-1; J gene: TRBJ2-1; clone size: many; CDR3 DNA: TGCAGTGCTGACAGCGGGGGCAGCTCCTACAATGAGCAGTTCTTC; CDR3 protein: CSADSGGSSYNEQFF
D gene: NA; V gene: TRBV20-1; J gene: TRBJ1-6; clone size: few; CDR3 DNA: TGCAGTGCTAGTGGCACAGCCAACAATTCACCCCTCCACTTT; CDR3 protein: CSASGTANNSPLHF
D gene: NA; V gene: TRBV12-5; J gene: TRBJ1-1; clone size: NA; CDR3 DNA: TGTGCTAGTGGGTGGACTGAAGCTTTCTTT; CDR3 protein: CASGWTEAFF
D gene: TRBD1; V gene: TRBV11-1; J gene: TRBJ1-4; clone size: many; CDR3 DNA: TGTGCCAGCAGCGTCGACAGGGGACGCGAAAAACTGTTTTTT; CDR3 protein: CASSVDRGREKLFF
D gene: TRBD2; V gene: TRBV2; J gene: TRBJ2-1; clone size: NA; CDR3 DNA: TGTGCCAGCAGCCTACCCTCTAGCGGGGACTACAATGAGCAGTTCTTC; CDR3 protein: CASSLPSSGDYNEQFF
D gene: NA; V gene: TRBV20-1; J gene: TRBJ1-1; clone size: NA; CDR3 DNA: TGCAGTGCTAGAGAACCGAACACTGAAGCTTTCTTT; CDR3 protein: CSAREPNTEAFF
D gene: NA; V gene: TRBV11-2; J gene: TRBJ2-3; clone size: many; CDR3 DNA: TGTGCCAGCACAGAGCGGTCCACAGATACGCAGTATTTT; CDR3 protein: CASTERSTDTQYF
D gene: TRBD1; V gene: TRBV18; J gene: TRBJ2-2; clone size: few; CDR3 DNA: TGTGCCAGCTCACCGGGACAGGGGCATTCCACCGGGGAGCTGTTTTTT; CDR3 protein: CASSPGQGHSTGELFF
D gene: NA; V gene: TRBV19; J gene: TRBJ1-5; clone size: NA; CDR3 DNA: TGTGCCAGTAGTGCCCAGGGAATTGACAATCAGCCCCAGCATTTT; CDR3 protein: CASSAQGIDNQPQHF